The following is a T cell receptor beta chain sequence with its context. Its antigen is still unknown. These data belong to a study of graft-versus-host responses after intestinal transplantation. The V gene's germline CDR1 is ENHRY and CDR2 SYGVKD. This CDR3 is built from 16 residues. V shed 4 bases and J shed 0 bases, with 12 bases lying between them. The assay was immunoSEQ multiplex PCR, and TCRdb's table has in-frame clones only and misses some. Of around 100,000 clones listed, roughly 87% are singletons. The sequencing used unstimulated CD4+ T cells sorted from spleen or lymph node cells, collected before intestinal transplant. The chain uses TRBV10-3 and TRBJ2-2; the D gene is possibly TRBD2 (6 bases). The TCR was taken from a human donor who received an intestinal transplant. The CDR3: CAISGRGGANTGELFF. The DNA of the CDR3 is TGTGCCATCAGTGGTAGAGGCGGGGCGAACACCGGGGAGCTGTTTTTT.